These 30 T cell receptor beta chains were sequenced from one sample in a study of blood T cells in healthy people across ages. Together with a sample-barcoded 5' primer, a J-beta primer mix was included in a second PCR lasting roughly 7 to 11 cycles. TCRdb used MiXCR to reprocess the 5' RACE reads, holding one entry per CDR3 protein. The top ten hold roughly 10% of the sample, which has 750,000 to 950,000 distinct CDR3 sequences, roughly 28% seen once. A further study also used this sample, focusing on T cells of mothers and their children.

Sequenced sample: blood. These receptors were taken from a woman aged 40 to 50 in good health.

This clonotype came up a few times. The chain combines TRBV20-1 with TRBJ2-3; D gene uncertain. Looked up from germline, CDR1 is DFQATT and CDR2 is SNEGSKA (reference sequence). Between the trimmed V and J ends, which lost 3 bases and 4 bases, there was a span of 11 bases. The CDR3 is 13 residues long. This chain's CDR3 is CSASIYSADTQYF. CDR3 coding DNA: TGCAGTGCTAGTATCTATTCCGCAGATACGCAGTATTTT.

The genes are TRBV11-2 and TRBJ2-6, with D perhaps matching TRBD1 or TRBD2 (5 bases each). This CDR3 is built from 17 residues. Germline CDR1 reads SGHAT; CDR2 reads FQNNGV. The V end was cut by 6 bases, the J end by 0 bases, with 15 bases between. This chain's CDR3 is CASRKPGRSSGANVLTF. Written as DNA, the CDR3 is TGTGCCAGCAGAAAGCCGGGACGGAGCTCTGGGGCCAACGTCCTGACTTTC.

This clonotype was counted between two and nine times. A much larger clone lies a single base off, so this may be a read error. V gene TRBV5-1 combines with J gene TRBJ1-2, with 8 nucleotides matching TRBD1. V shed 3 bases and J 12 bases; nucleotides not matched to a gene: 13. CDR3 length equals 14 residues. CDR1 and CDR2 (germline): SGHRS, YFSETQ. CDR3 loop: CASSWEGQAQGHTF. The DNA for the CDR3 is TGCGCCAGCAGCTGGGAGGGACAGGCCCAGGGTCACACCTTC.

This chain links TRBV7-8 with TRBJ2-1, with D possibly matching TRBD2 (6 bases). V lost 0 bases and J 12 bases, leaving 9 bases between the germline ends. This CDR3 has 12 residues. Germline V gene sequence: CDR1 SGHVS, CDR2 FQNEAQ. The CDR3 here is CASSLADGGQFF. CDR3 nucleotides: TGTGCCAGCAGCTTAGCCGACGGGGGGCAGTTCTTC.

This clonotype was seen a few times. The V gene is TRBV6-4, the J gene TRBJ2-2, with 7 bases matching TRBD1. The CDR3 runs 13 residues. After removal of 6 bases from V and 6 bases from J, the junction contained 4 bases not matched to a gene. In germline, CDR1 is MRHNA, CDR2 SNTAGT. The CDR3 is CASSETGSGELFF. CDR3 sequence (DNA): TGTGCCAGCAGCGAGACAGGGTCCGGGGAGCTGTTTTTT.

The chain recombines TRBV7-2 with TRBJ2-3; 12 bases align to TRBD2. Per germline, CDR1 SGHTA and CDR2 FQGNSA. The CDR3 sequence is 18 residues long. V lost 8 bases, J lost 1 base, and 13 bases stayed unmatched. The CDR3, as DNA: TGTGCCAGCGCCCTAGGGCCTAGCGGGAGGGCCCGCACAGATACGCAGTATTTT. It yields the protein CASALGPSGRARTDTQYF.

This clonotype was detected many times. The V call is TRBV7-9, the J call TRBJ2-7, with D possibly matching TRBD1 (5 bases). The CDR3 has 14 amino acids. The V end lost 0 bases, the J end lost 6 bases, and 12 bases lay between the germline ends. The V gene's germline CDR1 is SEHNR and CDR2 FQNEAQ (reference sequence). The CDR3 nucleotides are TGTGCCAGCAGCTTAGCGGCAGGGCCGGGCGAGCAGTACTTC. This sequence encodes CASSLAAGPGEQYF.

The sample holds a few counts of this clonotype. The J gene is TRBJ2-7, the V gene TRBV29-1, with a possible D match to TRBD2 (5 bases). Germline V CDR1 and CDR2: SQVTM, ANQGSEA. Trimming left V 0 bases short and J 5 bases short, with 11 bases between. This CDR3 is 13 amino acids long. For the CDR3, the DNA is TGCAGCGTTGAAGAGGCGGGTTCGAACGAGCAGTACTTC. Its translation: CSVEEAGSNEQYF.

The chain couples TRBV7-6 to TRBJ1-1; TRBD1 might be the D (5 bases). Per the germline V gene, CDR1 is SGHVS and CDR2 is FNYEAQ. V was clipped by 1 base and J by 4 bases, with 19 bases between them. This CDR3 is 17 amino acids long. In nucleotides, the CDR3 is TGTGCCAGCAGCTTAGGGAATAGGGGCACCACTGGCACTGAAGCTTTCTTT. Translating it yields CASSLGNRGTTGTEAFF.

At least ten counts were recorded for this clonotype. V gene TRBV9 combines with J gene TRBJ2-7; D call uncertain. V lost 4 bases and J 2 bases, leaving 16 bases between the germline ends. From germline, CDR1 is SGDLS and CDR2 YYNGEE. CDR3 length: 15 amino acids. This CDR3 is CASSPHTDRTYEQYF. CDR3 bases: TGTGCCAGCAGCCCTCACACCGATAGAACCTACGAGCAGTACTTC.

At least ten counts were recorded for this clonotype. The V call is TRBV20-1, the J call TRBJ2-7; TRBD2 is a possible D gene (6 bases). V dropped 3 bases and J dropped 0 bases, with 12 bases sitting between them. The V gene's germline CDR1 is DFQATT and CDR2 SNEGSKA (reference sequence). The CDR3 covers 14 residues. The CDR3 reads CSASGGRNSYEQYF. In DNA, the CDR3 is TGCAGTGCTAGCGGGGGTAGAAACTCCTACGAGCAGTACTTC.

V is TRBV5-1 and J is TRBJ2-1, with 11 nucleotides matching TRBD2. This CDR3 comprises 19 residues. With 0 bases clipped from V and 6 bases from J, the junction kept 14 bases outside the gene matches. Germline CDR1 and CDR2: SGHRS and YFSETQ. The CDR3 DNA follows: TGCGCCAGCAGCTTGGCCCCTAGCGGGGGGCCGTCGTCGGGCAATGAGCAGTTCTTC. This translates into CASSLAPSGGPSSGNEQFF. Drawing the rest from reference TRBV5-1 and TRBJ2-1, the complete variable domain is KAGVTQTPRYLIKTRGQQVTLSCSPISGHRSVSWYQQTPGQGLQFLFEYFSETQRNKGNFPGRFSGRQFSNSRSEMNVSTLELGDSALYLCASSLAPSGGPSSGNEQFFGPGTRLTVL.

This clonotype was recorded once. The rearrangement joins TRBV5-1 to TRBJ2-5; 7 nucleotides agree with TRBD2. CDR1 and CDR2 (germline): SGHRS, YFSETQ. V was clipped by 4 bases and J by 3 bases; unmatched bases: 6. This CDR3 has 14 residues. CDR3 amino acids: CASSGAGNEETQYF. The CDR3 region has the DNA TGCGCCAGCAGCGGAGCGGGGAACGAAGAGACCCAGTACTTC.

Note on this clonotype: A junction boundary mismatches the germline segment, possibly from a read error. V is TRBV20-1 and J is TRBJ1-2; D perhaps matches TRBD1 (6 bases). Germline-derived CDR1 and CDR2 are DFQATT and SNEGSKA (reference sequence). The CDR3 is 12 residues long. CDR3 DNA sequence: TGCAGGGGGGGCCAGGGGCACTATAGCTACACCTTC. Residues: CRGGQGHYSYTF.

This clonotype was picked up many times. The chain combines TRBV15 with TRBJ2-5; 9 bases map to TRBD2. The V gene's germline CDR1 is LNHNV and CDR2 YYDKDF (reference sequence). The CDR3 has 19 amino acids. V trimming: 3 bases; J trimming: 2 bases; junction bases outside the gene matches: 16. In nucleotides, the CDR3 is TGTGCCACCAGCAGTTTCGCCGGGACTAGCTGGCTTGGGCAAGAGACCCAGTACTTC. This codes for CATSSFAGTSWLGQETQYF.

This clonotype was counted ten times or more. This chain links TRBV28 with TRBJ2-7; D is ambiguous. The CDR3 has 12 residues. V dropped 4 bases and J dropped 4 bases, with 8 bases sitting between them. Germline V gene data show CDR1 as MDHEN and CDR2 as SYDVKM. CDR3 nucleotides: TGTGCCAGCAGTTCCTCAGCTTACGAGCAGTACTTC. Its protein is CASSSSAYEQYF.

Details on this clonotype: In this CDR3 the conserved last residue, phenylalanine or tryptophan, is missing, so a read error is likely. CDR3 loop: CASSLQGGQPQHC. CDR3 DNA sequence: TGTGCCAGCAGCTTACAGGGGGGTCAGCCCCAGCATTGT. The rearrangement links TRBV7-2 to TRBJ1-5; 7 positions match TRBD1. The length of the CDR3 is 13 residues. CDR1 is SGHTA, CDR2 FQGNSA, per germline. With V trimmed by 2 bases and J by 6 bases, 1 base remained unmatched.

This clonotype came up many times. This rearrangement joins TRBV20-1 to TRBJ2-3, with D tentatively TRBD1 (5 bases). The CDR3 contains 12 residues. CDR1 and CDR2 from the germline V gene are DFQATT and SNEGSKA (reference sequence). The V end lost 5 bases, the J end lost 4 bases, and 10 bases lay between the germline ends. CDR3 region: CSASTVSDTQYF. DNA of the CDR3: TGCAGTGCTTCGACAGTTTCAGATACGCAGTATTTT.

Notes on this clonotype: Germline is not matched at one junction end, which may reflect a read error. Here the CDR3 reads CTSSLVQGSNYGYTF. The DNA for the CDR3 is TGCACCAGCAGCTTGGTACAGGGCTCTAACTATGGCTACACCTTC. The J gene is TRBJ1-2, the V gene TRBV5-1; a possible D gene is TRBD1 (6 bases). CDR1 and CDR2 from the germline V gene are SGHRS and YFSETQ. The CDR3 has 15 residues. Full variable domain (remainder filled in from reference TRBV5-1 and TRBJ1-2): KAGVTQTPRYLIKTRGQQVTLSCSPISGHRSVSWYQQTPGQGLQFLFEYFSETQRNKGNFPGRFSGRQFSNSRSEMNVSTLELGDSALYLCTSSLVQGSNYGYTFGSGTRLTVV.

CDR3 nucleotides: TGTGCCAGCAGCACCCCCGGGACAGGCTACACCTTC. It specifies CASSTPGTGYTF. This chain uses TRBV25-1 with TRBJ1-2, with TRBD1 as a possible D gene (6 bases). The germline V gene has CDR1 MGHDK and CDR2 SYGVNS. This CDR3 has 12 amino acids. Deletions cut 6 bases from V and 8 bases from J, with 13 bases between.

This clonotype was seen many times. The rearrangement uses TRBV27 and TRBJ2-3; D is undetermined. V was pared by 7 bases and J by 14 bases, with 13 bases between. The CDR3 contains 10 residues. Germline loops: CDR1 MNHEY, CDR2 SMNVEV (reference sequence). The CDR3: CASIRIKGYF. CDR3 in DNA: TGTGCCAGCATTCGTATCAAGGGGTATTTT.

The chain carries TRBV7-9 and TRBJ2-2, with TRBD1 as a possible D gene (5 bases). The CDR3 has 14 residues. In germline, CDR1 is SEHNR, CDR2 FQNEAQ (reference sequence). Trimming took off 5 bases at V and 4 bases at J, with 11 bases between the two ends. In nucleotides, the CDR3 is TGTGCCAGCAGCCCCCCAGGGTCCACCGGGGAGCTGTTTTTT. Protein sequence: CASSPPGSTGELFF.

CDR3 sequence: CASSPLAQGTGELFF. CDR3 in DNA: TGTGCCAGCTCACCACTCGCCCAGGGGACCGGGGAGCTGTTTTTT. The chain uses TRBV18 and TRBJ2-2; TRBD1 might be the D (6 bases). The ends were cut back, 1 base at V and 5 bases at J, with 11 bases in the middle. The germline V gene encodes CDR1 KGHSH and CDR2 LQKENI. The CDR3 covers 15 residues.

This clonotype has at least ten counts. The rearrangement joins TRBV7-3 to TRBJ2-3; D could derive from TRBD1 or TRBD2 (5 bases each). Germline CDR1 SGHTA, CDR2 FQGTGA. V was trimmed by 5 bases and J by 0 bases, leaving 12 bases between them. The CDR3 has 15 amino acids. The CDR3 nucleotides are TGTGCCAGCAGCCCGGGGACGGCTAGCACAGATACGCAGTATTTT. Residues: CASSPGTASTDTQYF.

This clonotype has a handful of counts. Here the CDR3 DNA reads TGTGCCAGCGTCCCAGGCACTAACTATGGCTACACCTTC. Its protein product is CASVPGTNYGYTF. The chain uses TRBV6-1 and TRBJ1-2; D ambiguous. V gave up 8 bases and J gave up 0 bases, with 10 bases separating them. Germline V gene lookup returns CDR1 MNHNS and CDR2 SASEGT. CDR3 size: 13 residues.

The chain uses TRBV7-9 and TRBJ1-1; possible D gene TRBD1, 5 bases. V shed 5 bases and J shed 6 bases, with 10 bases lying between them. The CDR3 length is 12 residues. Germline CDR1 is SEHNR and CDR2 is FQNEAQ (reference sequence). In DNA form, the CDR3 reads TGTGCCAGCAGCCGGTTGGGGCCTGAAGCTTTCTTT. This encodes CASSRLGPEAFF.

The genes are TRBV7-9 and TRBJ2-3; 13 bases agree with TRBD2. Trimming took 5 bases from V and 4 from J; bases not matched to a gene: 12. The germline CDR1 and CDR2 sequences are SEHNR and FQNEAQ (reference sequence). There are 18 residues in the CDR3. The CDR3: CASSLGVGLAGVADTQYF. The CDR3 nucleotides are TGTGCCAGCAGCCTCGGCGTTGGACTAGCGGGGGTCGCAGATACGCAGTATTTT.

This clonotype was counted a few times. V usage is TRBV3-1 and J usage is TRBJ1-2, with D perhaps TRBD1 (5 bases). Deletions cut 4 bases from V and 8 bases from J, with 23 bases between. Germline CDR1 is LGHDT and CDR2 is YNNKEL (reference sequence). This CDR3 is built from 16 residues. In DNA form, the CDR3 reads TGTGCCAGCAGCCTAAAGTTATCCGGCAGGGTTGGAGGCTACACCTTC. It codes for CASSLKLSGRVGGYTF.

V gene TRBV7-9 combines with J gene TRBJ2-5; a weak D match, TRBD1 (6 bases). The tail of the sequence fits TRBJ2-7 better, so the J call may be wrong. The CDR3 has 15 residues. Looked up from germline, CDR1 is SEHNR and CDR2 is FQNEAQ (reference sequence). Here the CDR3 DNA reads TGTGCCAGCTATAAACGGGACATCATGAAGAACGAGCAGTACTTC. It translates to CASYKRDIMKNEQYF.

This clonotype was detected a few times. The chain links TRBV12-3 or TRBV12-4 to TRBJ1-1; D possibly corresponds to TRBD1 (5 bases). The CDR3 is 14 amino acids. With 2 bases removed from V and 1 base from J, the gap between germline ends came to 8 bases. The CDR3 loop reads CASSLNTGNTEAFF. In DNA form, the CDR3 reads TGTGCCAGCAGTTTAAACACAGGGAACACTGAAGCTTTCTTT.